These 18 T cell receptor beta chains originate from one sample sequenced in a study of PD-1 blockade in classical Hodgkin lymphoma. The protocol was immunoSEQ multiplex PCR, while the TCRdb copy is restricted to in-frame clones and leaves out a portion. Of under 20,000 clones listed, around 79% were seen once; the top ten hold around 2.1%. Time point meaning: cycle 4 day 1 (C4D1), after 6 weeks of nivolumab. Every single patient, without exception, relapsed after autologous stem cell transplantation, and brentuximab vedotin exposure varied. The authors purified CD4+ T cells from thawed PBMCs by magnetic negative selection. The input for sequencing was CD4+ T cells from blood, taken before the fourth cycle of nivolumab. The receptors here all came from a human donor with classical Hodgkin lymphoma.

This clone was detected a few times. This rearrangement joins TRBV2 to TRBJ1-1; the D gene is possibly TRBD1 (6 bases). Germline V gene data show CDR1 as SNHLY and CDR2 as FYNNEI. The CDR3 covers 13 residues. The V end was cut by 11 bases, the J end by 4 bases, with 17 bases between. CDR3 sequence (DNA): TGTGCCGGGCGGACAGACGGGGTCACTGAAGCTTTCTTT. It specifies CAGRTDGVTEAFF.

For the CDR3, the DNA is TGTGCCAGCAGCTCCCGTTTTGCTCGGAACTCCTACGAGCAGTACGTC. Translated: CASSSRFARNSYEQYV. This chain uses TRBV5-6 with TRBJ2-7; D gene uncertain. V was shortened by 3 bases and J by 0 bases, with 16 bases between the two germline ends. Per the germline V gene, CDR1 is SGHDT and CDR2 is YYEEEE. CDR3 size: 16 residues.

The genes are TRBV5-4 and TRBJ1-1; 9 nucleotides align to TRBD1. V shed 6 bases, J shed 7 bases, and the junction held 13 bases outside the gene matches. Germline CDR1 and CDR2: SGHNT and YYREEE (reference sequence). The CDR3 is made up of 15 amino acids. The CDR3 spells CASKRPGTGSGEAFF. For the CDR3, the DNA is TGTGCCAGCAAACGTCCCGGGACAGGGTCCGGTGAAGCTTTCTTT.

The chain couples TRBV12-5 to TRBJ2-1, with D perhaps matching TRBD1 (7 bases). The germline gives CDR1 LGHNT, CDR2 FRNRAP. Trimming removed 7 bases at V and 8 bases at J, with 18 bases between. The CDR3 loop spans 14 amino acids. The DNA of the CDR3 is TGTGCTAGTGTACTAGCAGCAGGGGGAGATGAGCAGTTCTTC. Residues: CASVLAAGGDEQFF. Drawing the rest from reference TRBV12-5 and TRBJ2-1, the complete variable domain is DARVTQTPRHKVTEMGQEVTMRCQPILGHNTVFWYRQTMMQGLELLAYFRNRAPLDDSGMPKDRFSAEMPDATLATLKIQPSEPRDSAVYFCASVLAAGGDEQFFGPGTRLTVL.

The genes are TRBV10-3 and TRBJ2-7, with a weak D call TRBD2 (5 bases). From germline, CDR1 is ENHRY and CDR2 SYGVKD. The length of the CDR3 is 15 residues. The V and J ends lost 3 bases and 0 bases respectively, with 12 bases between them. The CDR3 region has the DNA TGTGCCATCAGTGAAGGGTGGGAGCCCTCCTACGAGCAGTACTTC. Its translation: CAISEGWEPSYEQYF.

The rearrangement uses TRBV4-2 and TRBJ1-2; maybe TRBD1 (5 bases). Germline loops: CDR1 LGHNA, CDR2 YNFKEQ. Between the trimmed V and J ends, which lost 0 bases and 8 bases, there was a span of 19 bases. CDR3 size: 16 residues. CDR3 bases: TGTGCCAGCAGCCAAGACTGGGGGGAGGCGGTTGGGGGCTACACCTTC. Its translation: CASSQDWGEAVGGYTF.

This clone was seen only a few times. The chain carries TRBV21-1 and TRBJ2-7; the table's D call TRBD2 went unverified against the DNA. TRBV21-1 is annotated as a pseudogene. This CDR3 is 17 amino acids long. This chain's CDR3 is CASSTGGVAPSSYEQYF. In nucleotides, the CDR3 is TGTGCCAGCAGCACCGGAGGTGTAGCGCCAAGCTCCTACGAGCAGTACTTC.

The gene calls are TRBV6-5 and TRBJ1-6; the D gene is possibly TRBD1 (5 bases). The V end was cut by 6 bases, the J end by 7 bases, with 16 bases between. CDR3 length: 15 residues. Germline CDR1 is MNHEY and CDR2 is SVGAGI. The CDR3 sequence: CASSPGTYANSPLHF. The CDR3 bases are TGTGCCAGCAGCCCCGGGACCTACGCCAATTCACCCCTCCACTTT.

For the CDR3, the DNA is TGTGCCAGCCTCTACAGGGAGGAGGCCAATGAGCAGTTCTTC. It specifies CASLYREEANEQFF. V and J are TRBV6-1 and TRBJ2-1; D possibly uses TRBD1 or TRBD2 (6 bases each). V lost 8 bases, J lost 6 bases, and 17 bases lay in between. CDR1 is MNHNS, CDR2 SASEGT, per germline. The CDR3 totals 14 residues.

V and J are TRBV11-2 and TRBJ2-7; 8 bases fit TRBD1. The V segment lost 5 bases and the J segment 4 bases; nucleotides outside the gene matches: 7. Germline loops: CDR1 SGHAT, CDR2 FQNNGV. The CDR3 spans 14 residues. The CDR3 loop is CASSLTDRGYEQYV. CDR3 DNA: TGTGCCAGCAGCCTCACCGACAGGGGTTACGAGCAGTACGTC.

This clone was seen once. The genes are TRBV9 and TRBJ2-3, with 14 bases matching TRBD2. The germline CDR1 and CDR2 sequences are SGDLS and YYNGEE. The CDR3 contains 19 residues. The V gene end was trimmed by 0 bases and the J gene end by 6 bases; junction bases not matched to a gene: 12. CDR3 DNA: TGTGCCAGCAGCGTAGCTGGGACTAGCGGGGGCCCCCGCAGTGATACGCAGTATTTT. It translates to CASSVAGTSGGPRSDTQYF.

The V gene is TRBV15, the J gene TRBJ2-2, with D perhaps matching TRBD1 (6 bases). With 3 bases removed from V and 1 base from J, the gap between germline ends came to 18 bases. The CDR3 length is 18 residues. Germline V gene lookup returns CDR1 LNHNV and CDR2 YYDKDF (reference sequence). The CDR3: CATSSRLGSGQNTGELFF. In DNA, the CDR3 is TGTGCCACCAGCAGTCGATTAGGGTCGGGACAGAACACCGGGGAGCTGTTTTTT.

The chain joins TRBV19 to TRBJ2-1; 7 nucleotides line up with TRBD1. The CDR3 extends over 18 amino acids. Germline values: CDR1 LNHDA, CDR2 SQIVND (reference sequence). After removal of 1 base from V and 0 bases from J, the junction contained 9 bases not matched to a gene. The CDR3 loop is CASSIGGGNSLSYNEQFF. As DNA, the CDR3 is TGTGCCAGTAGTATAGGAGGGGGCAATTCTCTCTCCTACAATGAGCAGTTCTTC.

CDR3 in amino acids: CASSKEPGMSTGELFF. The CDR3 DNA sequence: TGTGCCAGCAGTAAGGAACCCGGGATGTCGACCGGGGAGCTGTTTTTT. The chain couples TRBV2 to TRBJ2-2, with a weak D call TRBD2 (5 bases). The germline V gene has CDR1 SNHLY and CDR2 FYNNEI. Trimming cost V 5 bases and J 5 bases, with 18 bases left between them. The CDR3 consists of 16 residues.

The CDR3, as DNA: TGTGCCAGCAGCCCACAGGGTTACACTGAAGCTTTCTTT. This sequence encodes CASSPQGYTEAFF. The chain links TRBV9 to TRBJ1-1, with D possibly TRBD1 on 6 matching bases. Trimming took 4 bases from V and 3 from J, leaving 10 bases between them. The CDR3 is made up of 13 amino acids. The V gene's germline CDR1 is SGDLS and CDR2 YYNGEE.

The chain employs TRBV19 and TRBJ1-5; the match to TRBD1 covers 11 bases. The V gene's germline CDR1 is LNHDA and CDR2 SQIVND (reference sequence). V lost 5 bases and J lost 7; bases outside the gene matches: 4. There are 14 residues in the CDR3. The CDR3 loop reads CASSRTGGSQPQHF. CDR3 DNA sequence: TGTGCCAGTAGTCGGACAGGGGGCAGCCAGCCCCAGCATTTT. The whole variable domain, filled in from reference TRBV19 and TRBJ1-5, reads DGGITQSPKYLFRKEGQNVTLSCEQNLNHDAMYWYRQDPGQGLRLIYYSQIVNDFQKGDIAEGYSVSREKKESFPLTVTSAQKNPTAFYLCASSRTGGSQPQHFGDGTRLSIL.

The chain couples TRBV2 to TRBJ2-5; a weak D match, TRBD1 (5 bases). V lost 7 bases, J lost 2 bases, and 11 bases lay in between. Germline V gene lookup returns CDR1 SNHLY and CDR2 FYNNEI. The CDR3 extends over 13 amino acids. CDR3 DNA sequence: TGTGCCAGCAAAGACAGTTTACAAGAGACCCAGTACTTC. It codes for CASKDSLQETQYF.

In this sample, this clone turned up a few times. The chain combines TRBV28 with TRBJ2-3, with D uncertain. This CDR3 contains 15 residues. Germline CDR1 MDHEN, CDR2 SYDVKM. The ends were cut back, 2 bases at V and 0 bases at J, with 9 bases in the middle. The CDR3 reads CASSLLSSSTDTQYF. The CDR3, as DNA: TGTGCCAGCAGTTTACTTAGCAGTAGCACAGATACGCAGTATTTT.